One and the same sample provided the 26 T cell receptor beta chains below, sequenced in a study of cytomegalovirus exposure and HLA in healthy donors. Some clones are missing from TCRdb's copy, which holds only in-frame ones; the method was immunoSEQ multiplex PCR. The data hold over 200,000 clones, with around four fifths observed a single time. The specimen sequenced was PBMCs. The receptors originated from a woman aged 30 to 39 in good health and CMV-seropositive.

CDR3 nucleotides: TGCGCCAGCAGCTCCGGGACGCTCCCGGGGGAGACCCAGTACTTC. Its translation: CASSSGTLPGETQYF. The chain uses TRBV5-1 and TRBJ2-5, with D tentatively TRBD1 or TRBD2 (5 bases each). This CDR3 spans 15 amino acids. V dropped 3 bases and J dropped 5 bases, with 17 bases sitting between them. Germline-derived CDR1 and CDR2 are SGHRS and YFSETQ.

The rearrangement links TRBV27 to TRBJ1-1; a possible D gene is TRBD1 (5 bases). V was clipped by 3 bases and J by 3 bases, with 8 bases between them. CDR3 length: 13 amino acids. Per germline, CDR1 MNHEY and CDR2 SMNVEV (reference sequence). Here the CDR3 reads CASSFVGDTEAFF. The CDR3 coding sequence is TGTGCCAGCAGTTTCGTAGGGGACACTGAAGCTTTCTTT.

This clone has just a few counts. This sample also contains other DNA sequences that code for the same CDR3. The chain uses TRBV5-1 and TRBJ2-1; TRBD2 agrees at 7 bases. The CDR3 sequence is 15 residues long. CDR1 is SGHRS, CDR2 YFSETQ, per germline. After removal of 2 bases from V and 0 bases from J, the junction contained 2 bases not matched to a gene. The CDR3 here is CASSLGGSSYNEQFF. The DNA of the CDR3 is TGCGCCAGCAGCTTAGGCGGGAGCTCCTACAATGAGCAGTTCTTC.

V and J are TRBV7-2 and TRBJ2-5; no definite D call. Trimming left V 5 bases short and J 1 base short, with 8 bases between. The CDR3 has 13 residues. Germline loops: CDR1 SGHTA, CDR2 FQGNSA. The CDR3, as DNA: TGTGCCAGCAGCGTGGCTATCCAAGAGACCCAGTACTTC. Translation gives CASSVAIQETQYF.

The rearrangement joins TRBV5-3 to TRBJ1-2; possibly TRBD1 for D (6 bases). TRBV5-3 is an ORF, with its function uncertain. V gave up 2 bases and J gave up 2 bases, with 10 bases separating them. The CDR3 consists of 14 residues. CDR3 residues: CARSLGQPNYGYTF. CDR3 nucleotides: TGTGCCAGAAGCTTAGGACAGCCCAACTATGGCTACACCTTC.

The chain links TRBV29-1 to TRBJ2-3; 10 bases line up with TRBD2. After removal of 4 bases from V and 4 bases from J, the junction contained 8 bases not matched to a gene. Germline CDR1 reads SQVTM; CDR2 reads ANQGSEA. The CDR3 covers 15 residues. The CDR3 coding sequence is TGCAGCGTTGTAGAGAGCGGGAGGGCCCCAGATACGCAGTATTTT. It yields the protein CSVVESGRAPDTQYF.

J is TRBJ1-1 and V is TRBV7-2; maybe TRBD1 (5 bases). Germline lookup yields CDR1 SGHTA and CDR2 FQGNSA. The CDR3 length is 13 residues. The V and J ends lost 2 bases and 1 base respectively, with 5 bases between them. This CDR3 is CASSLQGNTEAFF. For the CDR3, the DNA is TGTGCCAGCAGCTTACAGGGGAACACTGAAGCTTTCTTT.

This chain joins TRBV30 and TRBJ1-5; 9 nucleotides line up with TRBD1. V dropped 0 bases and J dropped 7; count of bases not matched to a gene: 1. Germline CDR1 is GTSNPN and CDR2 is SVGIG (reference sequence). This CDR3 has 13 amino acids. The CDR3 bases are TGTGCCTGGAGTGTCGGGACAGGGCAGCCCCAGCATTTT. It is translated as CAWSVGTGQPQHF. Full variable domain (outside the CDR3, taken from reference TRBV30 and TRBJ1-5): SQTIHQWPATLVQPVGSPLSLECTVEGTSNPNLYWYRQAAGRGLQLLFYSVGIGQISSEVPQNLSASRPQDRQFILSSKKLLLSDSGFYLCAWSVGTGQPQHFGDGTRLSIL.

V and J are TRBV27 and TRBJ1-5; D uncertain. CDR3 length equals 13 residues. Trimming took 3 bases from V and 0 from J, leaving 3 bases between them. CDR1 and CDR2 from the germline V gene are MNHEY and SMNVEV (reference sequence). CDR3 sequence reads: CASSFASNQPQHF. The CDR3 DNA is TGTGCCAGCAGTTTCGCTAGCAATCAGCCCCAGCATTTT.

The J gene is TRBJ1-3, the V gene TRBV29-1; 9 nucleotides agree with TRBD1. Germline values: CDR1 SQVTM, CDR2 ANQGSEA. V shed 6 bases and J 4 bases; nucleotides not matched to a gene: 7. This CDR3 is 14 amino acids long. CDR3 sequence reads: CSVRSGTGGNTIYF. CDR3 DNA: TGCAGCGTACGTTCCGGGACAGGGGGAAACACCATATATTTT.

This chain uses TRBV27 with TRBJ1-5; TRBD1 agrees at 7 bases. CDR3 length: 15 amino acids. Germline loops: CDR1 MNHEY, CDR2 SMNVEV (reference sequence). The V segment lost 0 bases and the J segment 7 bases; nucleotides outside the gene matches: 6. Here the CDR3 DNA reads TGTGCCAGCAGTTTATCCTCGACAGGGTACCAGCCCCAGCATTTT. Protein: CASSLSSTGYQPQHF.

V is TRBV2 and J is TRBJ1-1; 8 bases are a match to TRBD1. Germline V gene data show CDR1 as SNHLY and CDR2 as FYNNEI. The CDR3 runs to 15 residues. V was clipped by 7 bases and J by 3 bases; unmatched bases: 10. This CDR3 is CASTRQGSAYTEAFF. The DNA of the CDR3 is TGTGCCAGCACCCGACAGGGGTCCGCGTACACTGAAGCTTTCTTT.

The chain joins TRBV28 to TRBJ1-5; D is unresolved. Germline values: CDR1 MDHEN, CDR2 SYDVKM. The CDR3 covers 13 residues. Trimming stripped 6 bases from V and 0 bases from J, with 6 bases between. CDR3 loop: CASRGYSNQPQHF. CDR3 nucleotide sequence: TGTGCCAGCAGGGGCTATAGCAATCAGCCCCAGCATTTT. Full variable domain (rest looked up from reference TRBV28 and TRBJ1-5): DVKVTQSSRYLVKRTGEKVFLECVQDMDHENMFWYRQDPGLGLRLIYFSYDVKMKEKGDIPEGYSVSREKKERFSLILESASTNQTSMYLCASRGYSNQPQHFGDGTRLSIL.

This clone was seen a few times. This chain joins TRBV5-1 and TRBJ2-7, with D tentatively TRBD1 or TRBD2 (6 bases each). The length of the CDR3 is 16 residues. V was pared by 5 bases and J by 0 bases, with 18 bases between. Germline CDR1 SGHRS, CDR2 YFSETQ. In DNA, the CDR3 is TGCGCCAGCAGTCTAACAGGGAGGTTAAGCTCCTACGAGCAGTACTTC. This sequence encodes CASSLTGRLSSYEQYF.

This clone was seen only once. CDR3 sequence: CSVPGVPSVTQYF. CDR3 nucleotides: TGCAGCGTTCCCGGGGTCCCGAGCGTGACCCAGTACTTC. The gene calls are TRBV29-1 and TRBJ2-5; D might be TRBD2 (5 bases). Trimming stripped 5 bases from V and 7 bases from J, with 17 bases between. The CDR3 loop spans 13 amino acids. In germline, CDR1 is SQVTM, CDR2 ANQGSEA.

The V gene is TRBV4-1, the J gene TRBJ1-1, with D possibly matching TRBD1 (6 bases). Germline lookup yields CDR1 MGHRA and CDR2 YSYEKL. Trimming left V 4 bases short and J 3 bases short, with 15 bases between. The CDR3 runs 15 residues. CDR3 residues: CASSPDQGPDTEAFF. The CDR3, as DNA: TGCGCCAGCAGCCCCGATCAGGGGCCCGACACTGAAGCTTTCTTT.

The chain's CDR3 is CAVAGTTTDTQYF. CDR3 DNA: TGTGCCGTAGCCGGGACCACCACAGATACGCAGTATTTT. The chain employs TRBV10-3 and TRBJ2-3; D may match TRBD1 or TRBD2 (5 bases each). The V gene's germline CDR1 is ENHRY and CDR2 SYGVKD. CDR3 length: 13 residues. Trimming took off 11 bases at V and 2 bases at J, with 14 bases between the two ends.

In nucleotides, the CDR3 is TGTGCCACCAGCAGAGATAGTGCGGGAGGTGAGCAGTTCTTC. It specifies CATSRDSAGGEQFF. The rearrangement uses TRBV15 and TRBJ2-1; the match to TRBD2 covers 8 bases. The germline V gene has CDR1 LNHNV and CDR2 YYDKDF (reference sequence). V dropped 0 bases and J dropped 9; count of bases not matched to a gene: 4. The CDR3 loop spans 14 amino acids.

The J gene is TRBJ1-3, the V gene TRBV7-9; D call uncertain. Germline V gene lookup returns CDR1 SEHNR and CDR2 FQNEAQ (reference sequence). This CDR3 has 14 residues. V was pared by 4 bases and J by 4 bases, with 11 bases between. The CDR3 loop reads CASSSRSSGNTIYF. The CDR3 nucleotides read TGTGCCAGCAGCTCACGTAGTTCCGGAAACACCATATATTTT.

CDR3 sequence (DNA): TGTGCCAGCTCACCCCTGGCTGAGTACCAAGAGACCCAGTACTTC. Translation: CASSPLAEYQETQYF. V is TRBV18 and J is TRBJ2-5; D unresolved. The germline gives CDR1 KGHSH, CDR2 LQKENI. This CDR3 has 15 residues. The V end lost 3 bases, the J end lost 0 bases, and 11 bases lay between the germline ends.

This sequence joins TRBV6-4 and TRBJ2-3; D call uncertain. V gave up 0 bases and J gave up 4 bases, with 14 bases separating them. This CDR3 has 16 residues. In germline, CDR1 is MRHNA, CDR2 SNTAGT. The CDR3 nucleotides read TGTGCCAGCAGTGACTCGGTTACCCTCAGCCCAGATACGCAGTATTTT. It is translated as CASSDSVTLSPDTQYF.

The V and J genes are TRBV11-2 and TRBJ1-1, with a possible D match to TRBD1 (6 bases). Trimming removed 7 bases at V and 5 bases at J, with 14 bases between. The CDR3 contains 13 residues. CDR1 is SGHAT, CDR2 FQNNGV, per germline. CDR3 DNA: TGTGCCAGCAAAAACAGGGAGGGTACTGAAGCTTTCTTT. This gives the protein CASKNREGTEAFF.

This chain joins TRBV6-5 and TRBJ2-1, with 9 bases lining up with TRBD2. Germline assignment: CDR1 MNHEY and CDR2 SVGAGI. The CDR3 spans 15 residues. Unmatched junction bases numbered 8, after V lost 4 bases and J lost 7 bases. The CDR3 coding sequence is TGTGCCAGCAGTTCCCGACTAGCGGCAGGGAATGAGCAGTTCTTC. Its translation is CASSSRLAAGNEQFF.

This clone was found a few times. The chain links TRBV2 to TRBJ2-7; D call uncertain. Trimming shortened V by 5 bases and J by 4 bases, and 9 bases separated the two germline ends. The CDR3 runs to 12 residues. CDR1 is SNHLY, CDR2 FYNNEI, per germline. CDR3 loop: CASSPPGYEQYF. CDR3 in DNA: TGTGCCAGCAGTCCCCCTGGATACGAGCAGTACTTC. The full variable domain, rest sourced from reference TRBV2 and TRBJ2-7, is EPEVTQTPSHQVTQMGQEVILRCVPISNHLYFYWYRQILGQKVEFLVSFYNNEISEKSEIFDDQFSVERPDGSNFTLKIRSTKLEDSAMYFCASSPPGYEQYFGPGTRLTVT.

This clone was seen more than once but under ten times. The CDR3 loop is CASSTKSLGTAGNTIYF. The CDR3 nucleotides read TGTGCCAGCAGCACAAAGTCGTTGGGGACAGCTGGAAACACCATATATTTT. The chain uses TRBV13 and TRBJ1-3; TRBD1 matches at 7 bases. CDR3 length equals 17 residues. Germline V gene sequence: CDR1 PRHDT, CDR2 FYEKMQ (reference sequence). J gave up 2 bases and V 5 bases, and 12 bases lay outside the gene matches.

V usage is TRBV19 and J usage is TRBJ2-3, with TRBD2 matching over 9 bases. Germline V gives CDR1 LNHDA, CDR2 SQIVND (reference sequence). With 1 base clipped from V and 3 bases from J, the junction kept 2 bases outside the gene matches. This CDR3 region has 15 residues. The CDR3: CASSIGGRETDTQYF. CDR3 nucleotide sequence: TGTGCCAGTAGTATAGGCGGGAGGGAGACAGATACGCAGTATTTT.